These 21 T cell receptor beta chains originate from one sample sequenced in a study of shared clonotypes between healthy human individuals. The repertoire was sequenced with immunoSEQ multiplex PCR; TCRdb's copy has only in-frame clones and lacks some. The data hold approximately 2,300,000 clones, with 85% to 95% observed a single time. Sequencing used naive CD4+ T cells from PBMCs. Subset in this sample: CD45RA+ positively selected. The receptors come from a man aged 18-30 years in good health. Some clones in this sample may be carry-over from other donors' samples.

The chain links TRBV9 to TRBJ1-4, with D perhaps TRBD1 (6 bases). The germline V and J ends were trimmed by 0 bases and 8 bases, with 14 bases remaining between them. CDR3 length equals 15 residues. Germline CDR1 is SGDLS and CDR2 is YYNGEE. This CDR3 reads CASSVVGGRNEKLFF. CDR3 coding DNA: TGTGCCAGCAGCGTAGTAGGGGGTCGGAACGAAAAACTGTTTTTT.

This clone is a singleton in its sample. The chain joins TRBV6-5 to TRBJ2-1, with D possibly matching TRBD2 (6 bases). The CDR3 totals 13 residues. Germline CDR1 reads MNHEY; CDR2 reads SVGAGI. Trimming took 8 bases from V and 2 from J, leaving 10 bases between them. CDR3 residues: CASAGPPYNEQFF. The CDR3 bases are TGTGCCAGCGCGGGACCCCCCTACAATGAGCAGTTCTTC.

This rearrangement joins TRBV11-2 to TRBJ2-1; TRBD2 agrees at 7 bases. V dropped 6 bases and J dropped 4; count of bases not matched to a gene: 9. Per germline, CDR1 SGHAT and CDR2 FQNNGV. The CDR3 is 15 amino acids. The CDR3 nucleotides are TGTGCCAGCAGACATTTTCTAGCGGAGTACAATGAGCAGTTCTTC. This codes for CASRHFLAEYNEQFF.

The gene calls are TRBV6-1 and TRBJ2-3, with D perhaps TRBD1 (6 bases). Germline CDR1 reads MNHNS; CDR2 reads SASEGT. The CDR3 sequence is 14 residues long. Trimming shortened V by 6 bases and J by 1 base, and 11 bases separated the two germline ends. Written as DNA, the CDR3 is TGTGCCAGCAGCAACAGGGTGGGCACAGATACGCAGTATTTT. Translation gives CASSNRVGTDTQYF.

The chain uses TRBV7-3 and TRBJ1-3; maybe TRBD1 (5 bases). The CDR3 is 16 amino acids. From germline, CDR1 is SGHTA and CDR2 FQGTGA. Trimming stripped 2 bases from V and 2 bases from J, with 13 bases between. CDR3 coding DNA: TGTGCCAGCAGCTTAGGGGGGGTAGAACCTGGAAACACCATATATTTT. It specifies CASSLGGVEPGNTIYF.

As DNA, the CDR3 is TGTGCCAGCAGTTTTATTTCGTCGGGACAGGGATACTACGAGCAGTACTTC. As protein: CASSFISSGQGYYEQYF. The chain has TRBV27 and TRBJ2-7; 9 positions match TRBD1. This CDR3 spans 17 amino acids. The V gene's germline CDR1 is MNHEY and CDR2 SMNVEV (reference sequence). The J segment lost 3 bases and the V segment lost 3 bases, leaving 12 bases of the junction unmatched.

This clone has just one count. The CDR3 region is CASSGPAANEQFF. The CDR3, as DNA: TGTGCCAGCAGCGGGCCAGCGGCCAATGAGCAGTTCTTC. The chain couples TRBV7-6 to TRBJ2-1; a possible D gene is TRBD2 (5 bases). The V end lost 5 bases, the J end lost 6 bases, and 11 bases lay between the germline ends. The CDR3 spans 13 residues. CDR1 SGHVS and CDR2 FNYEAQ come from the germline V gene.

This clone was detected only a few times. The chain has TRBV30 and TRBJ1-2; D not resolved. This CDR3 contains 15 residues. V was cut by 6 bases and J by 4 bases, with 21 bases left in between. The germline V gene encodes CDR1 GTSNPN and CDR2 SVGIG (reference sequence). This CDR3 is CACPSRFSVLYGYTF. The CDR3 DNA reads TGTGCCTGCCCATCTCGCTTTTCCGTCCTCTATGGCTACACCTTC. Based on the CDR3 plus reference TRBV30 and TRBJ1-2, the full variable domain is SQTIHQWPATLVQPVGSPLSLECTVEGTSNPNLYWYRQAAGRGLQLLFYSVGIGQISSEVPQNLSASRPQDRQFILSSKKLLLSDSGFYLCACPSRFSVLYGYTFGSGTRLTVV.

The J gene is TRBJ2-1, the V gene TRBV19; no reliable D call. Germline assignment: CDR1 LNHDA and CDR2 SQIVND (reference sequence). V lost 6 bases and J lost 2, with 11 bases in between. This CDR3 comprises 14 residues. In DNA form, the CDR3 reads TGTGCCAGTAGGGCACAGTTGACCTACAATGAGCAGTTCTTC. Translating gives CASRAQLTYNEQFF.

CDR3: CASSALTGAPNTEAFF. Here the CDR3 DNA reads TGCGCCAGCAGCGCGTTAACAGGGGCGCCTAACACTGAAGCTTTCTTT. This sequence joins TRBV5-1 and TRBJ1-1; 7 nucleotides line up with TRBD1. This CDR3 is built from 16 residues. V lost 4 bases to trimming and J lost 2 bases; unmatched junction nucleotides: 11. The germline CDR1 and CDR2 sequences are SGHRS and YFSETQ.

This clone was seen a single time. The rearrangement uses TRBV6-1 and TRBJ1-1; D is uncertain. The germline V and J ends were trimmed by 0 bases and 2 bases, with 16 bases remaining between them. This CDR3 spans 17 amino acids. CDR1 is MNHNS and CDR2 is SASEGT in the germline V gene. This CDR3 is CASSEATTTPKNTEAFF. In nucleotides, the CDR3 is TGTGCCAGCAGTGAAGCAACAACGACCCCCAAAAACACTGAAGCTTTCTTT.

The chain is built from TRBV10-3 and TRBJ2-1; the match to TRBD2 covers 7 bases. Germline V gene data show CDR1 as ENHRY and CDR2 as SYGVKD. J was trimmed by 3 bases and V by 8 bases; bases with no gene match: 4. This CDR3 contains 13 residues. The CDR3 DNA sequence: TGTGCCATCGGGGCGGGAGACTACAATGAGCAGTTCTTC. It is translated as CAIGAGDYNEQFF.

For the CDR3, the DNA is TGTGCCAGCAGCTCCCCGAGTAGTACAGCTCTTTGGTTGAACACTGAAGCTTTCTTT. Encoded protein: CASSSPSSTALWLNTEAFF. The genes are TRBV7-2 and TRBJ1-1; D unresolved. The V end lost 4 bases, the J end lost 0 bases, and 24 bases lay between the germline ends. Germline CDR1 reads SGHTA; CDR2 reads FQGNSA. The CDR3 contains 19 residues.

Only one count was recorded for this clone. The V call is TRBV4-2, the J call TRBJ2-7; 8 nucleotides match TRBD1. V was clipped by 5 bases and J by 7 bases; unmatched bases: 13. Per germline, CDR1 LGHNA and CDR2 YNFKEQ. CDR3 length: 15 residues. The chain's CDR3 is CASSARFQGAEEQYF. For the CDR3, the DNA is TGTGCCAGCAGCGCACGATTTCAGGGGGCGGAAGAGCAGTACTTC.

The CDR3 spells CASSLGRSNTEAFF. The DNA of the CDR3 is TGTGCCAGCAGCTTAGGACGGTCGAACACTGAAGCTTTCTTT. This chain joins TRBV5-4 and TRBJ1-1, with D uncertain. The CDR3 is made up of 14 amino acids. Germline loops: CDR1 SGHNT, CDR2 YYREEE (reference sequence). Between the trimmed V and J ends, which lost 2 bases and 1 base, there was a span of 9 bases.

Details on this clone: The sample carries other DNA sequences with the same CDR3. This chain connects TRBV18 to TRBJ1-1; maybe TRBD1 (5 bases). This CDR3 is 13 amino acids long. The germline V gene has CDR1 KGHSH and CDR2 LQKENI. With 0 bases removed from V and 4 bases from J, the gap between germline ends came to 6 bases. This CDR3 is CASSPPGATEAFF. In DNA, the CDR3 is TGTGCCAGCTCACCACCCGGGGCCACTGAAGCTTTCTTT.

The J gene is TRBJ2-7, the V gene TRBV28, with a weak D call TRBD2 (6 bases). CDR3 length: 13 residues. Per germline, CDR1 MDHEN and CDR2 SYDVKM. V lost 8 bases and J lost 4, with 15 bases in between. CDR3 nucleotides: TGTGCCAGCCGGTTAGCGGCTTATTACGAGCAGTACTTC. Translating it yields CASRLAAYYEQYF.

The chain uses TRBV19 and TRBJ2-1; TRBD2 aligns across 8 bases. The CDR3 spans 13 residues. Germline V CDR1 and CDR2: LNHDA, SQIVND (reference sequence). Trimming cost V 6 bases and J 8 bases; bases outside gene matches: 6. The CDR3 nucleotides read TGTGCCAGTAGGGGACTAGGCCAACATGAGCAGTTCTTC. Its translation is CASRGLGQHEQFF.

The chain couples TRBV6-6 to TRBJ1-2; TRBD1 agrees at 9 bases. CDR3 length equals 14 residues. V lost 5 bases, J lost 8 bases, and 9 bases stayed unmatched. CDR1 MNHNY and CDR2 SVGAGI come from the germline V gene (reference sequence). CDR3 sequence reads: CASSTGGAGVGYTF. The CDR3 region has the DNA TGTGCCAGCAGTACAGGGGGCGCAGGAGTCGGCTACACCTTC.

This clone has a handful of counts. The CDR3 sequence: CASSVGVLETQYF. In DNA form, the CDR3 reads TGTGCCAGCAGCGTGGGAGTGTTAGAGACCCAGTACTTC. V is TRBV7-8 and J is TRBJ2-5; perhaps TRBD2 as D (5 bases). The length of the CDR3 is 13 residues. Germline assignment: CDR1 SGHVS and CDR2 FQNEAQ. V lost 5 bases and J 4 bases, leaving 11 bases between the germline ends.

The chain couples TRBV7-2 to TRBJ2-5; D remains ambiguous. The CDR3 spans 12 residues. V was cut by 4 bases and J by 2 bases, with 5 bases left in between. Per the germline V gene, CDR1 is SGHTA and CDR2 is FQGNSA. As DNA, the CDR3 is TGTGCCAGCAGCTCGGAACAAGAGACCCAGTACTTC. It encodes CASSSEQETQYF.